The sequence of this T cell receptor beta chain was determined in a study of T cells after yellow fever vaccination. TCRdb called the 5' RACE reads again in MiXCR, with one record for every CDR3 protein. This table holds about 360,000 distinct CDR3 sequences, 6.2% found once. The sample holds a few counts of this clonotype. Per the germline V gene, CDR1 is LNHDA and CDR2 is SQIVND (reference sequence). V gave up 5 bases and J gave up 0 bases, with 16 bases separating them. CDR3 length: 16 amino acids. The sequence was obtained from a man under 40 who received the YFV17D yellow fever vaccine. Material: PBMCs, obtained 5 days after the yellow fever booster vaccination. The chain recombines TRBV19 with TRBJ1-1; D unresolved. CDR3 nucleotide sequence: TGTGCCAGTAGTCTAATTTCGGGGAGCATGAACACTGAAGCTTTCTTT. It is translated as CASSLISGSMNTEAFF.